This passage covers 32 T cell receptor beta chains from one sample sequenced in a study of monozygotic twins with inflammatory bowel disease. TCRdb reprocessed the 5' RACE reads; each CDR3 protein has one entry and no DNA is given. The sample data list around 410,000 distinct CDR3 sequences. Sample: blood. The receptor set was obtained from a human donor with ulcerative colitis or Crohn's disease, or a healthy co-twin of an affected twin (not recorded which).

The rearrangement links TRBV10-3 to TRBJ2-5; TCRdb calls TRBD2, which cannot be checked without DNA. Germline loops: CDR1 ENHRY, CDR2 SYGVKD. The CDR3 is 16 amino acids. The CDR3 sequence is CAISEISTSGQETQYF.

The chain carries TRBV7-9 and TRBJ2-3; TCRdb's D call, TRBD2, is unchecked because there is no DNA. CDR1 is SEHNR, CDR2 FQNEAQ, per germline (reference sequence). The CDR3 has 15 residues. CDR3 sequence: CASSEPGLGEGTQYF.

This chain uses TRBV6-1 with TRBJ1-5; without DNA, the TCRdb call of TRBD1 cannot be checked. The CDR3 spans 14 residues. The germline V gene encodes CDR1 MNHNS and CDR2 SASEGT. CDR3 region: CASSPDSYNQPQHF.

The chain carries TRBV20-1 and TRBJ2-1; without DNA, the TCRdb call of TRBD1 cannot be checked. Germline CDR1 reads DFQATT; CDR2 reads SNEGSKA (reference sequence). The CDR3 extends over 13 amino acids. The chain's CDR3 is CSPSGTGVYEQFF.

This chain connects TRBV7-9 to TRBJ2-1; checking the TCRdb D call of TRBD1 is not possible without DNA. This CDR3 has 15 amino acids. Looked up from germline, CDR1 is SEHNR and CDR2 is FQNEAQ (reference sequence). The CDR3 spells CASRPGQGSYNEQFF.

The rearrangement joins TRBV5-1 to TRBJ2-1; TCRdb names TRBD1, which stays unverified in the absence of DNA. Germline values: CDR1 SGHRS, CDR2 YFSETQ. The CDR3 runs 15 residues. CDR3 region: CASSPSANSYNEQFF.

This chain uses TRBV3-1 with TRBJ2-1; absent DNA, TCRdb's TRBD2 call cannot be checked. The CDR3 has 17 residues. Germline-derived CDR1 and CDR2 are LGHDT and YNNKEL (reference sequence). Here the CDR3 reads CASSQVLRTSGYNEQFF.

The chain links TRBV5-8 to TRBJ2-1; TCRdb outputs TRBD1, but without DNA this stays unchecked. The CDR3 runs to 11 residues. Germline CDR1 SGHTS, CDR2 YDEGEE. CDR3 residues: CASSSGTGAFF.

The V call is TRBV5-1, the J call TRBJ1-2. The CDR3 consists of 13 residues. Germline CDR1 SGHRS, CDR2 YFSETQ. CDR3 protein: CASSPERGYGYTF.

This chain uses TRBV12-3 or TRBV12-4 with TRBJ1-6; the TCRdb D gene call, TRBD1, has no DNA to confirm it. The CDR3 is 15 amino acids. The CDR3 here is CASSTGDRINSPLHF.

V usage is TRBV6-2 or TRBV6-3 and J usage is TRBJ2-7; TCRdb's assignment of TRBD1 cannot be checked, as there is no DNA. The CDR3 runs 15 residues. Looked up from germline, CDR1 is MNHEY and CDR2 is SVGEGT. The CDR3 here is CASSLGQGTAYEQYF.

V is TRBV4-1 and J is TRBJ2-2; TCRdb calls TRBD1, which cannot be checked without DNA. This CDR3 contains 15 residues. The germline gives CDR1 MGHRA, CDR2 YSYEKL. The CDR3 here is CASSLSGDPTGELFF.

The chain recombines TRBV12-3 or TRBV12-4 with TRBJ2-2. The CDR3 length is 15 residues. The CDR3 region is CASFFWGPNTGELFF.

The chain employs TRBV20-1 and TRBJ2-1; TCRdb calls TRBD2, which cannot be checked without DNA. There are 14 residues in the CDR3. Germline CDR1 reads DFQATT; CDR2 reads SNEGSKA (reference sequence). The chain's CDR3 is CSASRRVRGNEQFF.

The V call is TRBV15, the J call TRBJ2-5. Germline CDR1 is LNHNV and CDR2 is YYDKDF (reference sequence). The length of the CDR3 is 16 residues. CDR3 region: CATSRDVNTYQETQYF.

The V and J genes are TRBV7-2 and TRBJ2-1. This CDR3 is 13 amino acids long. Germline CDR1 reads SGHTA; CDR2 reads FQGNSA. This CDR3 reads CASSLTFANEQFF.

The chain's CDR3 is CASSRTTGNTGELFF. The V gene is TRBV12-3 or TRBV12-4, the J gene TRBJ2-2. The CDR3 has 15 amino acids.

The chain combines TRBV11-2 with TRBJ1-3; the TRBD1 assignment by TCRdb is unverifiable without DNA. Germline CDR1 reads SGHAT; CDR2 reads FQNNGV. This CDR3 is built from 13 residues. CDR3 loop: CASSYAPGNTIYF.

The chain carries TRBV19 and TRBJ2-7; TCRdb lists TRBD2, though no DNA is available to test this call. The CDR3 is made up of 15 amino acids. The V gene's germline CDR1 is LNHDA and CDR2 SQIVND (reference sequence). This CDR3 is CASNSAGGDRIGQYF. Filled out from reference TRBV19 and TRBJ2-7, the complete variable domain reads DGGITQSPKYLFRKEGQNVTLSCEQNLNHDAMYWYRQDPGQGLRLIYYSQIVNDFQKGDIAEGYSVSREKKESFPLTVTSAQKNPTAFYLCASNSAGGDRIGQYFGPGTRLTVT.

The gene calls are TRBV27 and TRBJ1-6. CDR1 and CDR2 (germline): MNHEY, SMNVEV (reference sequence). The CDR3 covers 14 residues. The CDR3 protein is CASRSYIINSPLHF.

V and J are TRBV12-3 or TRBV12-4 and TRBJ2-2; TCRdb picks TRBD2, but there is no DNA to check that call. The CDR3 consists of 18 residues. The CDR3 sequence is CASSLLAGGPAGTGELFF.

The CDR3 sequence: CASSQDITSLAQHF. This rearrangement joins TRBV4-3 to TRBJ1-5. CDR3 length equals 14 residues. Germline CDR1 reads LGHNA; CDR2 reads YSLEER.

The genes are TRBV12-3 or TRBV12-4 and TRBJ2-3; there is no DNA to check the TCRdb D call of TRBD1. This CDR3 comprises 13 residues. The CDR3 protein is CASSLRGVDTQYF.

CDR3 sequence: CASTLSGRATDTQYF. The chain combines TRBV5-4 with TRBJ2-3; as DNA is missing, the TRBD2 call by TCRdb cannot be tested. Per germline, CDR1 SGHNT and CDR2 YYREEE (reference sequence). This CDR3 has 15 residues.

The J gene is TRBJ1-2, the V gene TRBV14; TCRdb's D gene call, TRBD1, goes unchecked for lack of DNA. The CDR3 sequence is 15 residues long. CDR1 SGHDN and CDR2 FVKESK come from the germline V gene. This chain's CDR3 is CASSQGGIPRDGYTF. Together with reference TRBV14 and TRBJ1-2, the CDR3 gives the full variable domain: EAGVTQFPSHSVIEKGQTVTLRCDPISGHDNLYWYRRVMGKEIKFLLHFVKESKQDESGMPNNRFLAERTGGTYSTLKVQPAELEDSGVYFCASSQGGIPRDGYTFGSGTRLTVV.

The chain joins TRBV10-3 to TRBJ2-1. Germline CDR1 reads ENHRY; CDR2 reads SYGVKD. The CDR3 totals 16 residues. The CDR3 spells CAISEYGGGSYNEQFF.

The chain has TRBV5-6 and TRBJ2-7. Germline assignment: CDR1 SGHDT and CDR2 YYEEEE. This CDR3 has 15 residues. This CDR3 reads CASSLLGGAHYEQYF.

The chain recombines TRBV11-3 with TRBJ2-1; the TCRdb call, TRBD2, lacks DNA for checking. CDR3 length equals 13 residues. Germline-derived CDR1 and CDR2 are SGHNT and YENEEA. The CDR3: CASQGLAGNEQFF.

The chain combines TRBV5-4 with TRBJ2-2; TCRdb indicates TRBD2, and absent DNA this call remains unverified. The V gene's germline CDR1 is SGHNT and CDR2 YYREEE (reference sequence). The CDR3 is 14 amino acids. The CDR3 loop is CASSFLAGGGELFF.

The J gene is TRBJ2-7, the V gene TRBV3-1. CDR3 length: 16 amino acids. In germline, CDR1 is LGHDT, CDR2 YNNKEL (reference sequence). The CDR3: CASSQVYQRGSYEQYF.

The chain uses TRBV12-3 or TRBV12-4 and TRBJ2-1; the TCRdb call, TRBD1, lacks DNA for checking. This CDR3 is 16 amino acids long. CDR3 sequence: CASSLSGSFRGSEQFF.

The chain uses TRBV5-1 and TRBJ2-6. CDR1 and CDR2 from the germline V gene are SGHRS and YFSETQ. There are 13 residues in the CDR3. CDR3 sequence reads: CASNSGGANVLTF.